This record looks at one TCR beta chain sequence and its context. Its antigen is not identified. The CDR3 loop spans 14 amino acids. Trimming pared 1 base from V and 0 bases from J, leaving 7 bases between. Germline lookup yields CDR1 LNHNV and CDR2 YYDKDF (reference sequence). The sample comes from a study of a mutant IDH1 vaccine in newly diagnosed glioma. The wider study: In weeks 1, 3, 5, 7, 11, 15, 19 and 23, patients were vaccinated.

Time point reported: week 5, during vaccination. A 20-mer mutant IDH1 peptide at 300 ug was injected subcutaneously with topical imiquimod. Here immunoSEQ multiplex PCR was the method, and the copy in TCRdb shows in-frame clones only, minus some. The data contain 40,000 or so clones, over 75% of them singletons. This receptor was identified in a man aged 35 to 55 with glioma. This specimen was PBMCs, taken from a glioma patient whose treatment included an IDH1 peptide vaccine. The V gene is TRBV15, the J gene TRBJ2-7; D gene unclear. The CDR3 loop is CATSRVASSYEQYF. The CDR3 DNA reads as TGTGCCACCAGCAGAGTGGCGAGCTCCTACGAGCAGTACTTC. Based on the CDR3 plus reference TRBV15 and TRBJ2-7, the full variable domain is DAMVIQNPRYQVTQFGKPVTLSCSQTLNHNVMYWYQQKSSQAPKLLFHYYDKDFNNEADTPDNFQSRRPNTSFCFLDIRSPGLGDTAMYLCATSRVASSYEQYFGPGTRLTVT.